The clone carrying this T cell receptor beta chain occurred once. The assay was immunoSEQ multiplex PCR, and TCRdb's table has in-frame clones only and misses some. The sample has hundreds of thousands of clones; about 83% are singletons. The CDR3 is 16 amino acids. CDR1 and CDR2 (germline): SGHDT, YYEEEE. Trimming stripped 2 bases from V and 0 bases from J, with 13 bases between. The data originate from a study of blood T cell repertoires in COVID-19. Across the study: Nucleic acid was either cDNA or gDNA, and it came from T cells, B-cell-depleted T cells, or PBMCs.

Those who participated ranged in age from about 18 to 89 years and resided in under 25 US areas. Participant reports of clinical history set cohort assignment. The TCR sequence derives from a woman in her forties or fifties who had recovered from COVID-19. The chain joins TRBV5-6 to TRBJ2-3, with D perhaps TRBD2 (6 bases). The sequenced sample was PBMCs or T cells enriched from blood (not recorded which). The CDR3 sequence is CASSLRVAGSTDTQYF. The CDR3 DNA reads TGTGCCAGCAGCTTAAGGGTGGCGGGGAGCACAGATACGCAGTATTTT.